The rows below give T cell receptor beta chains drawn from one sample of a study of beta chain features in type 1 diabetes. Assay: immunoSEQ multiplex PCR; the TCRdb copy retains only in-frame clones and omits some. The profile shows nearly 250,000 clones, around 68% of them singletons. The material sequenced was naive CD4+ T cells from blood. The receptors shown here come from a young man in good health. Both conserved end residues are trimmed from each CDR3. The order of the fields is D gene, J gene, V gene, CDR3 protein. A D gene is named only where the DNA matches it firmly.

>TRBD1|TRBJ1-5|TRBV15
ATSRDNRGRSPQH
>.|TRBJ2-3|TRBV9
ASSLGDGRTTDTQY
>.|TRBJ2-1|TRBV30
AWGTGRSYNEQF
>.|TRBJ1-1|TRBV29-1
TGSNTEAF
>TRBD1|TRBJ2-5|TRBV10-3
ATKGPTKDRGETQY
>TRBD1|TRBJ2-3|TRBV25-1
ASAQGARDTQY
>TRBD2|TRBJ2-7|TRBV15
ATTAGGTSYEQY
>.|TRBJ2-1|TRBV18
ASSQAMSSYNEQF
>.|TRBJ2-5|TRBV4-3
ASSQDNRGGETQY
>.|TRBJ2-5|TRBV29-1
SVEGSQETQY
>TRBD1|TRBJ1-5|TRBV29-1
SVGAGGNQPQH
>.|TRBJ2-1|TRBV7-9
ASSLDGRTYNEQF
>.|TRBJ1-2|TRBV7-9
ASSPRA
>TRBD1|TRBJ1-1|TRBV7-2
ASSLPLRGATEAF
>.|TRBJ2-7|TRBV27
ASSSWDEQY
>.|TRBJ2-5|TRBV15
ATSRDTETQY
>TRBD2|TRBJ2-1|TRBV15
ATSRAAGAYNEQF
>.|TRBJ2-5|TRBV5-4
ASRGEETQY
>.|TRBJ2-7|TRBV7-9
ASSLAPGPAYEQY
>.|TRBJ2-5|TRBV15
ATRFGGRETQY
>TRBD1|TRBJ2-1|TRBV30
AWTGQGARNEQF
>TRBD1|TRBJ2-3|TRBV4-1
ASSRSDRDPPDTQY
>.|TRBJ2-3|TRBV9
ASNIGARRDTQY
>.|TRBJ2-1|TRBV11-2
ASRRLPSNEQF
>TRBD2|TRBJ2-1|TRBV6-8
AITGGPVNEQF
>.|TRBJ2-5|TRBV29-1
SVRGLFGETQY
>TRBD2|TRBJ2-1|TRBV7-9
ASSFPGGVYNEQF
>.|TRBJ2-3|TRBV29-1
SVHRGTDTQY
>.|TRBJ2-6|TRBV7-9
ASSLAGTRLISGANVLT
>TRBD1|TRBJ1-1|TRBV29-1
SGTGLGTEAF
>.|TRBJ2-3|TRBV29-1
SARGRASAPDTQY
>TRBD2|TRBJ2-1|TRBV5-6
ASSPALAGGWVKQF
>.|TRBJ1-5|TRBV30
AWSVREDQPQH
>TRBD1|TRBJ1-5|TRBV23-1
ASSHFINRQGARLNQPQH
>TRBD1|TRBJ1-6|TRBV7-2
ASSLAQQGESPLH
>.|TRBJ2-2|TRBV4-2
ASSQDLREGELF
>.|TRBJ1-3|TRBV5-8
ASSEVISGNTIY
>.|TRBJ1-5|TRBV25-1
ASSDMGAYQPQH
>.|TRBJ2-7|TRBV30
AWTRDRSYEQY
>.|TRBJ2-7|TRBV4-3
ASSQAWGLGLEQY
>TRBD2|TRBJ2-5|TRBV4-2
ASSSLAGGQETQY
>.|TRBJ2-1|TRBV29-1
SVGSRVSYNEQF
>TRBD2|TRBJ2-1|TRBV30
ARGRGNDNEQF
>.|TRBJ2-7|TRBV21-1
ASSIPEQY
>.|TRBJ2-7|TRBV29-1
SATGRFSYEQY
>.|TRBJ2-7|TRBV6-5
ATRRAASYEQY
>.|TRBJ2-3|TRBV30
AWSHGADTQY
>.|TRBJ2-1|TRBV2
ASSELVSYNEQF
>.|TRBJ2-7|TRBV30
AWSVPRISYEQY
>.|TRBJ2-5|TRBV11-2
ASSPMVGGETQY
>.|TRBJ1-1|TRBV25-1
ASTQVLGQEAF
>TRBD1|TRBJ1-5|TRBV2
ASSETWERTGANQPQH
>.|TRBJ2-3|TRBV7-9
ASSLIYNTDTQY